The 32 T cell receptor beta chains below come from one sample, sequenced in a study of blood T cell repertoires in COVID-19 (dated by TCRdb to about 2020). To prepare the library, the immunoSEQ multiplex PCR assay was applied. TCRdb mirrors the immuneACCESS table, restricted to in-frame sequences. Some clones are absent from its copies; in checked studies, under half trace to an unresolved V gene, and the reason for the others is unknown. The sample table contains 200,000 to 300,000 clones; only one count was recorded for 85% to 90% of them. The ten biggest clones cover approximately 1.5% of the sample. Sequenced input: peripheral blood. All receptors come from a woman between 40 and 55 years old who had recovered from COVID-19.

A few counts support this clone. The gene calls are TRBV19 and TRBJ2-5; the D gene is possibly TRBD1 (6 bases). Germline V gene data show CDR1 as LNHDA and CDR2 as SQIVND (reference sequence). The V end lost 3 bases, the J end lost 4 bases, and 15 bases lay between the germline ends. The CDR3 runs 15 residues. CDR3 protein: CASSMIQGFGETQYF. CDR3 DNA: TGTGCCAGTAGTATGATACAGGGCTTTGGAGAGACCCAGTACTTC.

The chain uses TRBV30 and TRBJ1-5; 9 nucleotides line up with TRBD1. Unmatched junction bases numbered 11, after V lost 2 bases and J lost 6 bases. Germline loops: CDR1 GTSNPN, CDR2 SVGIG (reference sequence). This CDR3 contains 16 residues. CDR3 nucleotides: TGTGCCTGGAGTCGGGGACAGGGAGTCCCGAGTCAGCCCCAGCATTTT. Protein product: CAWSRGQGVPSQPQHF.

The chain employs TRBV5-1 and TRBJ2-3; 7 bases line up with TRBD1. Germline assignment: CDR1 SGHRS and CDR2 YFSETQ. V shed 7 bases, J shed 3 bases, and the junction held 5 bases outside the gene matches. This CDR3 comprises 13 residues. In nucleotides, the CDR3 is TGCGCCAGCGGGACAGAGGGAACAGATACGCAGTATTTT. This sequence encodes CASGTEGTDTQYF.

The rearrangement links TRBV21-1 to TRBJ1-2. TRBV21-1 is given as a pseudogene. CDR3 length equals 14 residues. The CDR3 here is CASSKEGGVHGYTF. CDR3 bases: TGTGCCAGCAGCAAAGAAGGGGGGGTCCATGGCTACACCTTC.

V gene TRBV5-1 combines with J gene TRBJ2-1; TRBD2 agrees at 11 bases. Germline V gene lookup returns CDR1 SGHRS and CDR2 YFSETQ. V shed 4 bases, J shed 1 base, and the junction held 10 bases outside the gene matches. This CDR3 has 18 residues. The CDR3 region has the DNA TGCGCCAGCAGCCCCGGGACTAGCGGTGGGAGTTCCTACAATGAGCAGTTCTTC. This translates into CASSPGTSGGSSYNEQFF.

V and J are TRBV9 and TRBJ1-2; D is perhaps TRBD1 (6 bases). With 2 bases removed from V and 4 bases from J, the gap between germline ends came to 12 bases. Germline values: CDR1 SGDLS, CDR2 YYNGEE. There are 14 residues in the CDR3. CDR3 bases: TGTGCCAGCAGCGTCGGGGGGCATAGCTATGGCTACACCTTC. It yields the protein CASSVGGHSYGYTF.

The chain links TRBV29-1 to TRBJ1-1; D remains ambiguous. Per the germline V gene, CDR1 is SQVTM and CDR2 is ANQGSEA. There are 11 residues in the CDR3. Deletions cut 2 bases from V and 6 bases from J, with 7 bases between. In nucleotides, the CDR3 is TGCAGCGTTGAACCTCTACCTGAAGCTTTCTTT. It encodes CSVEPLPEAFF.

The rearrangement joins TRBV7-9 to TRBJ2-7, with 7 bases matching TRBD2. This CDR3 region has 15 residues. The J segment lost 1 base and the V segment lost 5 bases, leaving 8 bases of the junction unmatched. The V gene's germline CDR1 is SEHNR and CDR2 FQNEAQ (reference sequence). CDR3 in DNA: TGTGCCAGCAGCCATGAACGGACTAGATCCTACGAGCAGTACTTC. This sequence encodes CASSHERTRSYEQYF.

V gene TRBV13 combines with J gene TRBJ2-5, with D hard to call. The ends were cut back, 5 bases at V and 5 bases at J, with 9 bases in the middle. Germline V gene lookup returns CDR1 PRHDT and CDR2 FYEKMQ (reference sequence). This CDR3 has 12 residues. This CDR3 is CASSPVMETQYF. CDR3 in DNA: TGTGCCAGCAGCCCAGTGATGGAGACCCAGTACTTC.

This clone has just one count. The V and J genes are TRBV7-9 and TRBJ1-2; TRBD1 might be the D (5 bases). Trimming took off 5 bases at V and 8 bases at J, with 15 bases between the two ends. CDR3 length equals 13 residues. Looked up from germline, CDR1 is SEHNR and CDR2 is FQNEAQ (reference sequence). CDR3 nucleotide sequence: TGTGCCAGCAGCCTCCGGGGGGGTTCGGGCTACACCTTC. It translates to CASSLRGGSGYTF. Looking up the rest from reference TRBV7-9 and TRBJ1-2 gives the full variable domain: DTGVSQNPRHKITKRGQNVTFRCDPISEHNRLYWYRQTLGQGPEFLTYFQNEAQLEKSRLLSDRFSAERPKGSFSTLEIQRTEQGDSAMYLCASSLRGGSGYTFGSGTRLTVV.

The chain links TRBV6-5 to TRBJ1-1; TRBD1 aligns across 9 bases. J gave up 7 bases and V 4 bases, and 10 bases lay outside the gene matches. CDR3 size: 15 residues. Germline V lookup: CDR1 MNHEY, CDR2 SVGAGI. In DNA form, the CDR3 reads TGTGCCAGCAGTTTCCCTCGGACAGGGGAAGGTGAAGCTTTCTTT. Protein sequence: CASSFPRTGEGEAFF.

The CDR3 spells CASSLTLTTQETQYF. The DNA of the CDR3 is TGCGCCAGCAGCTTGACCTTAACTACCCAAGAGACCCAGTACTTC. This sequence joins TRBV5-1 and TRBJ2-5; D not resolved. The CDR3 covers 15 residues. Germline lookup yields CDR1 SGHRS and CDR2 YFSETQ. Trimming stripped 1 base from V and 1 base from J, with 11 bases between.

The CDR3 bases are TGTGCCACCAGCAGAGACAGGGGTAATTCACCCCTCCACTTT. This sequence encodes CATSRDRGNSPLHF. The chain has TRBV15 and TRBJ1-6, with D possibly matching TRBD1 (6 bases). Germline V gene lookup returns CDR1 LNHNV and CDR2 YYDKDF (reference sequence). Trimming stripped 0 bases from V and 6 bases from J, with 6 bases between. CDR3 length: 14 residues.

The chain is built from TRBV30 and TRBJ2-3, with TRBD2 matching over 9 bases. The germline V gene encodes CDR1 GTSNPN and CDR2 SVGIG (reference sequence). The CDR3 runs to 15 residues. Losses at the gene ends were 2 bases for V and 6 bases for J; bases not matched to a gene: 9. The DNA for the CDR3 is TGTGCCTGGAGTCTAGCGGGGTTCCGAATCGATACGCAGTATTTT. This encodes CAWSLAGFRIDTQYF.

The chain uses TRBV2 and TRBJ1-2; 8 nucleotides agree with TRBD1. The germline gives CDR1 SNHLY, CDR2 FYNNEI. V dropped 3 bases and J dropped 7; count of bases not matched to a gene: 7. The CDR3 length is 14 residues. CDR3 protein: CASSDSGTGGGYTF. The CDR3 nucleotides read TGTGCCAGCAGTGACTCCGGGACAGGAGGTGGCTACACCTTC.

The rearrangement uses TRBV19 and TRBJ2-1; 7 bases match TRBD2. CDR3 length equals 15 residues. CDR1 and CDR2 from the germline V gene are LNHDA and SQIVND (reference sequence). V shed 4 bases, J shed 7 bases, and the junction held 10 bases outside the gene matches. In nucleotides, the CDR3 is TGTGCCAGTAGTAAGGGAGGGCTTGCGGGGAATGAGCAGTTCTTC. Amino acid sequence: CASSKGGLAGNEQFF. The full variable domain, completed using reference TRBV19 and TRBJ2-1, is DGGITQSPKYLFRKEGQNVTLSCEQNLNHDAMYWYRQDPGQGLRLIYYSQIVNDFQKGDIAEGYSVSREKKESFPLTVTSAQKNPTAFYLCASSKGGLAGNEQFFGPGTRLTVL.

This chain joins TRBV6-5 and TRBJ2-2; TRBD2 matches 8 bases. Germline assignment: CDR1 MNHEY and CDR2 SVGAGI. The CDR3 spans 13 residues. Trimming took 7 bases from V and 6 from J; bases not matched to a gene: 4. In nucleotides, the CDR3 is TGTGCCAGCAATCCCGGGGGGGCCGGGGAGCTGTTTTTT. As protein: CASNPGGAGELFF.

In DNA, the CDR3 is TGTGCCAGCAGCGTAGATCGGGGGGCGAACACTGAAGCTTTCTTT. Residues: CASSVDRGANTEAFF. The rearrangement links TRBV9 to TRBJ1-1; maybe TRBD1 (6 bases). The germline V gene encodes CDR1 SGDLS and CDR2 YYNGEE. V lost 0 bases and J lost 1, with 10 bases in between. CDR3 length: 15 residues. The variable domain in full, with the rest retrieved from reference TRBV9 and TRBJ1-1, is DSGVTQTPKHLITATGQRVTLRCSPRSGDLSVYWYQQSLDQGLQFLIQYYNGEERAKGNILERFSAQQFPDLHSELNLSSLELGDSALYFCASSVDRGANTEAFFGQGTRLTVV.

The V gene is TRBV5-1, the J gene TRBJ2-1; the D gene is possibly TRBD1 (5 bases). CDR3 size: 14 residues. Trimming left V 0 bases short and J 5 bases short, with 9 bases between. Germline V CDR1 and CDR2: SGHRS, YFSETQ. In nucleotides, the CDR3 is TGCGCCAGCAGCTTGGCCAGGACAAACAATGAGCAGTTCTTC. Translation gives CASSLARTNNEQFF. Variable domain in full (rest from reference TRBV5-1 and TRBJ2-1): KAGVTQTPRYLIKTRGQQVTLSCSPISGHRSVSWYQQTPGQGLQFLFEYFSETQRNKGNFPGRFSGRQFSNSRSEMNVSTLELGDSALYLCASSLARTNNEQFFGPGTRLTVL.

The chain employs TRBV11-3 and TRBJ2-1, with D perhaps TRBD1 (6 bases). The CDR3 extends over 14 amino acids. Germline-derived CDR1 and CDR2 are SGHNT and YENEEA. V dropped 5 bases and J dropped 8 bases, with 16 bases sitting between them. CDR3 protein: CASSQGGQIDEQFF. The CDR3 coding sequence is TGTGCCAGCAGCCAAGGCGGACAGATCGATGAGCAGTTCTTC.

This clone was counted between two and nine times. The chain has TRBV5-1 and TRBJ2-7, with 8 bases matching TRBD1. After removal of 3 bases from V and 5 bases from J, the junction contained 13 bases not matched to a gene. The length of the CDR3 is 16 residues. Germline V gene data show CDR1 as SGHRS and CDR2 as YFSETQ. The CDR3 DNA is TGCGCCAGCAGCTCTTTGGCAACAGGGGGTGGACACGAGCAGTACTTC. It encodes CASSSLATGGGHEQYF.

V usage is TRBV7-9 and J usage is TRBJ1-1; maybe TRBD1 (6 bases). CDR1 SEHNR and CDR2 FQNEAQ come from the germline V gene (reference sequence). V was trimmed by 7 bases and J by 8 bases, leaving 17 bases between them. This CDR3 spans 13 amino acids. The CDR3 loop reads CASTKTGPEEAFF. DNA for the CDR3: TGTGCCAGCACCAAGACAGGACCTGAAGAAGCTTTCTTT.

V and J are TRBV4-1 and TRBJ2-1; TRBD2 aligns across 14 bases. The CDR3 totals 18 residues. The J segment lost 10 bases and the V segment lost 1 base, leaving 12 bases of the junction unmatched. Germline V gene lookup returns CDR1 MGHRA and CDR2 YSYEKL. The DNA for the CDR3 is TGCGCCAGCAGCCAAGTGGGACTAGCGGGGGCCCTCTCGAGGGAGCAGTTCTTC. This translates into CASSQVGLAGALSREQFF.

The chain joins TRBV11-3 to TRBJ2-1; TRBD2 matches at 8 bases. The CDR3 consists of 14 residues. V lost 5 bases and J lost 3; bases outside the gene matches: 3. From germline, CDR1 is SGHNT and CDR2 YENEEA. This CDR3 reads CASSRRGVYNEQFF. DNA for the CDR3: TGTGCCAGCAGCAGGCGGGGGGTCTACAATGAGCAGTTCTTC.

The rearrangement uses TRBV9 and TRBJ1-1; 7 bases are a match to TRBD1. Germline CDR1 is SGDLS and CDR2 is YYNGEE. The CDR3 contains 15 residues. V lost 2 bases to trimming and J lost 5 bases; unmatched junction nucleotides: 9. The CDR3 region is CASSVEGAKSTEAFF. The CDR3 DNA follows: TGTGCCAGCAGCGTTGAGGGGGCGAAGAGTACTGAAGCTTTCTTT.

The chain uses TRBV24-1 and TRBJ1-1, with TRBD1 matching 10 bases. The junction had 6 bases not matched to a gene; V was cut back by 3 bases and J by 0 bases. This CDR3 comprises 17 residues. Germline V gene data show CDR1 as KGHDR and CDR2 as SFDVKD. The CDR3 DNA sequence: TGTGCCACCAGTGATGGGGACAGGGGCCCCATGAACACTGAAGCTTTCTTT. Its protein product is CATSDGDRGPMNTEAFF.

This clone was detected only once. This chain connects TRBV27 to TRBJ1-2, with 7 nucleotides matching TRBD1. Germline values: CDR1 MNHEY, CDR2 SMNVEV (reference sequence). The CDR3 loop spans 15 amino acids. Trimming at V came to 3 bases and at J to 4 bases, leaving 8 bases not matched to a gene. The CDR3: CASSFSPQGTYGYTF. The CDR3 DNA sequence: TGTGCCAGCAGTTTCAGCCCACAGGGGACCTATGGCTACACCTTC.

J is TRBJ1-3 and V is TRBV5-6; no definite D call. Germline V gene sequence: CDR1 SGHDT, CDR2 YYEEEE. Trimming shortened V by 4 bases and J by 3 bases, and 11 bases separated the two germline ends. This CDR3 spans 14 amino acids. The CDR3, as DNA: TGTGCCAGCAGCCTCGGCGGGGTTGGAAACACCATATATTTT. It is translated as CASSLGGVGNTIYF.

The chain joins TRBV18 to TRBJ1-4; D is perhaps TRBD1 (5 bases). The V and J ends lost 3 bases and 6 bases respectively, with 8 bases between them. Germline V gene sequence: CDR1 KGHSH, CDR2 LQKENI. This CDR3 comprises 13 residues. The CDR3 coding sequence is TGTGCCAGCTCACCCCGACAGCATGAAAAACTGTTTTTT. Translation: CASSPRQHEKLFF.

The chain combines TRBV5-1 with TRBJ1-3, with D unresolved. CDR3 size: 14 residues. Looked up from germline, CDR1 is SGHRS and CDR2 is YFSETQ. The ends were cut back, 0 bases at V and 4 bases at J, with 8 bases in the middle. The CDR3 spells CASSLATPGNTIYF. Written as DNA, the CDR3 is TGCGCCAGCAGCTTGGCCACTCCGGGAAACACCATATATTTT.

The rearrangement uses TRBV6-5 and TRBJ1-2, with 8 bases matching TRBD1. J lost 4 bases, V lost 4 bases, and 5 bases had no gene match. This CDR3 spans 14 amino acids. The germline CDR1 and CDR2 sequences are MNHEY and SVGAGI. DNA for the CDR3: TGTGCCAGCAGTTCACCAGGGGGCAGCTATGGCTACACCTTC. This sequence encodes CASSSPGGSYGYTF.

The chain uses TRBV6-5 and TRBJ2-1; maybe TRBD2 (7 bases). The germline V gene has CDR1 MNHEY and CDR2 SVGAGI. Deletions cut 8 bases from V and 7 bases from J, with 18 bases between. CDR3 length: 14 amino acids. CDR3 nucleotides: TGTGCCAGCGAAAGAAGGGGGGGGCCGAATGAGCAGTTCTTC. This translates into CASERRGGPNEQFF.